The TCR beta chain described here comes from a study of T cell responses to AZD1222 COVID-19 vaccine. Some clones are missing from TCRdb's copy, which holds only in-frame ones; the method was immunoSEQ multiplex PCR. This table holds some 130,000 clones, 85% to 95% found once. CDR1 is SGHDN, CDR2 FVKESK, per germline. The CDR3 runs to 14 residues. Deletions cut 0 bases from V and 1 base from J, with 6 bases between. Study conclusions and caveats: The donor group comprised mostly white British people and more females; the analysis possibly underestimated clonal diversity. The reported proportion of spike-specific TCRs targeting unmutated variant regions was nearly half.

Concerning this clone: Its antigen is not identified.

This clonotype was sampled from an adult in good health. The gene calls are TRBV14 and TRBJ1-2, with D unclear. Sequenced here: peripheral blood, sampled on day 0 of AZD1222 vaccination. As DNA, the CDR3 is TGTGCCAGCAGCCAAGATCTGGATAACTATGGCTACACCTTC. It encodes CASSQDLDNYGYTF.